This record covers a single TCR beta chain. This sample was included in a study of T cell changes during pregnancy in multiple sclerosis. The CDR3 runs to 15 residues. CDR1 and CDR2 from the germline V gene are SGHVS and FQNEAQ. J lost 0 bases, V lost 7 bases, and 9 bases had no gene match. The assay was immunoSEQ multiplex PCR, and TCRdb's table has in-frame clones only and misses some. The data hold about 57,000 clones, with about 90% observed a single time. The gene calls are TRBV7-8 and TRBJ2-7; 7 bases align to TRBD1. The source is a female donor with multiple sclerosis, enrolled in a pregnancy study. Sequenced material: CD4+ T cells from peripheral blood mononuclear cells, taken in the second trimester of pregnancy. The CDR3 is CASKKGQDLSYEQYF. DNA of the CDR3: TGTGCCAGCAAGAAAGGACAGGACCTCTCCTACGAGCAGTACTTC. Drawing the rest from reference TRBV7-8 and TRBJ2-7, the complete variable domain is GAGVSQSPRYKVAKRGQDVALRCDPISGHVSLFWYQQALGQGPEFLTYFQNEAQLDKSGLPSDRFFAERPEGSVSTLKIQRTQQEDSAVYLCASKKGQDLSYEQYFGPGTRLTVT.